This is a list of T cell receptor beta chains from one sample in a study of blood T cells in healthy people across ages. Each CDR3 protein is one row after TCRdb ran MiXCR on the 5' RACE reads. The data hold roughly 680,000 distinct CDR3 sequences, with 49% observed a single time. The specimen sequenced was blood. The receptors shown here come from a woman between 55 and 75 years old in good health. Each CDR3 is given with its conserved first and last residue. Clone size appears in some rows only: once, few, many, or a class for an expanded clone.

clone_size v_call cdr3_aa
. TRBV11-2 CASSLNMAKPGEQFF
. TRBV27 CASSFGTGGTYEQYF
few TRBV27 CASSFLLAGPLEQYF
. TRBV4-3 CASSQVRSGSGGYTF
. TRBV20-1 CSAPLRRVPVGSPLHF
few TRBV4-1 CASSQDWIAASTDTQYF
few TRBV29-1 CSVDVARDNYGYTF
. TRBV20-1 CSARASGQTRKYF
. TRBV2 CASRIGGTGELFF
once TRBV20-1 CSAPFGYDEQYF
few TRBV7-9 CASSPTGGIMRETQYF
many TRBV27 CASSETGRAQETQYF
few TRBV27 CASKALAGGTLREQYF
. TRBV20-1 CSTLAGNFNNEQFF
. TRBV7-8 CASSTPGLAQAAQYF
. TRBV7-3 CASSAQSGTYNEQYF
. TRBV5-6 CASSFGTGLETQYF
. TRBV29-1 CRAVGRDYNEQFF
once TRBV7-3 CASSLTSPGRVEAQYF
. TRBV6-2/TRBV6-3 CASSYSWLAGLYNEQFF